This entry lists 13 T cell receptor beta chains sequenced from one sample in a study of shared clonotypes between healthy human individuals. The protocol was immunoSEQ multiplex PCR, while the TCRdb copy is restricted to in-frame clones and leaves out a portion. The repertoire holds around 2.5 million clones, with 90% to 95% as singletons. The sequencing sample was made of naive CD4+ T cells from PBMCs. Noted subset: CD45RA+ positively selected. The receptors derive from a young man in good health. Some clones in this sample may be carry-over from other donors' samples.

CDR3: CASSRVGVSLDEQYF. The CDR3 DNA is TGTGCCAGCAGTCGAGTCGGGGTTTCTCTCGACGAGCAGTACTTC. V is TRBV2 and J is TRBJ2-7; D possibly corresponds to TRBD2 (5 bases). This CDR3 spans 15 amino acids. V shed 5 bases and J shed 5 bases, with 19 bases lying between them. Per the germline V gene, CDR1 is SNHLY and CDR2 is FYNNEI.

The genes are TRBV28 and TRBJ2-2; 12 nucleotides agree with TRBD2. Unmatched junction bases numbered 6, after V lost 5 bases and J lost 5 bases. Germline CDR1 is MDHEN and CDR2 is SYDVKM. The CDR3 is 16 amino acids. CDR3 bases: TGTGCCAGCAGTAAACCCGGACTAGCGGGGACCGGGGAGCTGTTTTTT. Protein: CASSKPGLAGTGELFF.

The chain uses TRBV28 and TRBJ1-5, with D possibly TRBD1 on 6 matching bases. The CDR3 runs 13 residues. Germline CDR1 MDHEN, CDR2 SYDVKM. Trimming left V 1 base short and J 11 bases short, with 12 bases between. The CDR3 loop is CASSLSRAGAQHF. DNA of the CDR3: TGTGCCAGCAGTTTATCCCGGGCAGGGGCCCAGCATTTT.

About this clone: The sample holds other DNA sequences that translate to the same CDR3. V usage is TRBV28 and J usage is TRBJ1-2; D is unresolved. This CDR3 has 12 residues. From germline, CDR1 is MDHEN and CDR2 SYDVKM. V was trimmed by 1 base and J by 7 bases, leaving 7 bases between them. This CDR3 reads CASSLYRVGYTF. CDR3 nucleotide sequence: TGTGCCAGCAGTTTATATCGGGTTGGCTACACCTTC.

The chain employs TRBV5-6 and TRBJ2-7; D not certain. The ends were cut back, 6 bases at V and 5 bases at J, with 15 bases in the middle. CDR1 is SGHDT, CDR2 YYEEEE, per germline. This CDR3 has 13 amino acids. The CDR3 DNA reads TGTGCCAGCACCTTCCCCCCAGAAGACGAGCAGTACTTC. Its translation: CASTFPPEDEQYF.

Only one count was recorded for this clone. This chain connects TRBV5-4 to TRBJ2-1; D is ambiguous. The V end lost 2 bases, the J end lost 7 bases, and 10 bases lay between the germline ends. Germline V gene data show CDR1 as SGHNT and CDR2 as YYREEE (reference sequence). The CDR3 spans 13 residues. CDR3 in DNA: TGTGCCAGCAGCTTTATGAGTTCGAATGAGCAGTTCTTC. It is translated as CASSFMSSNEQFF.

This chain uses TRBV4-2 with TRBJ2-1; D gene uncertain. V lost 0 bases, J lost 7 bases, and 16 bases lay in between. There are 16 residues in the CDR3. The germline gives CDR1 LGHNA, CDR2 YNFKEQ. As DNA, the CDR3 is TGTGCCAGCAGCCAAGATACACTCCTTCTCGGGAATGAGCAGTTCTTC. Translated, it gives CASSQDTLLLGNEQFF.

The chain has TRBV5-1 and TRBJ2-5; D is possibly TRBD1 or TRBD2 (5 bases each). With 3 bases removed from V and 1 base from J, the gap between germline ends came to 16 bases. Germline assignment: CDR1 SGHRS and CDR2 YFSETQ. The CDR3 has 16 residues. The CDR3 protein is CASSSGTVTTQETQYF. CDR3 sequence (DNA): TGCGCCAGCAGCTCTGGGACGGTCACAACCCAAGAGACCCAGTACTTC.

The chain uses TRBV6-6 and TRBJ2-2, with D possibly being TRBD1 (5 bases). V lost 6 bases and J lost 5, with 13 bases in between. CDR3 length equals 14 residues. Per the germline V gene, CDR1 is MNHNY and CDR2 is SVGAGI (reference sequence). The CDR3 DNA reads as TGTGCCAGCAGGCTACTCCAGGGAACCGGGGAGCTGTTTTTT. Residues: CASRLLQGTGELFF.

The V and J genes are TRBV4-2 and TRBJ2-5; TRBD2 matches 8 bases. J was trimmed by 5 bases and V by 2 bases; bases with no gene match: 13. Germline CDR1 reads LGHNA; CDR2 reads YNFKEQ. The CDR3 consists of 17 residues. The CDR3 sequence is CASSQPLAESRMETQYF. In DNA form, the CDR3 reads TGTGCCAGCAGCCAACCACTAGCGGAGTCGAGAATGGAGACCCAGTACTTC.

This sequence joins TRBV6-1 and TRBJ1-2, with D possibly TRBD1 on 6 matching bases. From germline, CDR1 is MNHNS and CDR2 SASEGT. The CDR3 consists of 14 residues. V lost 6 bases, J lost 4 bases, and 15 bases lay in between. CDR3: CASSQRQGSYGYTF. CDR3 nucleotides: TGTGCCAGCAGCCAAAGGCAGGGGAGCTATGGCTACACCTTC.

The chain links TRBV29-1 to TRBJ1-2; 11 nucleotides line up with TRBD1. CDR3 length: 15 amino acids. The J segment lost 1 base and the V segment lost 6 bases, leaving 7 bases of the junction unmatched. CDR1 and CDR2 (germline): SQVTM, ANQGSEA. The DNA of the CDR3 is TGCAGCGTCCCCGGACAGGGGGCCGTTAACTATGGCTACACCTTC. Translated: CSVPGQGAVNYGYTF.

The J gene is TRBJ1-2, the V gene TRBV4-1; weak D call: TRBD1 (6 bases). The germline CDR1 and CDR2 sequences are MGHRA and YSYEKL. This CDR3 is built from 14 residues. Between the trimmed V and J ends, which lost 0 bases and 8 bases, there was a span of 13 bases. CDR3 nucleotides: TGCGCCAGCAGCCAAGAACACAGGGCGGGCGGCTACACCTTC. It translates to CASSQEHRAGGYTF.